This T cell receptor beta chain was sequenced for a study of siplizumab effects on memory and regulatory T cells. Libraries were prepared by immunoSEQ multiplex PCR; TCRdb keeps only in-frame clonotypes and omits some of them. Of about 50,000 clones in the sample, nearly 95% were seen once. V lost 8 bases and J 0 bases, leaving 13 bases between the germline ends. The CDR3 runs 14 residues. CDR1 is SNHLY and CDR2 is FYNNEI in the germline V gene. The source of this sequence is a human donor in good health. Material: CD8+ T cells sorted from blood. The gene calls are TRBV2 and TRBJ2-5; TRBD1 might be the D (6 bases). The CDR3 reads CASLSQGDQETQYF. The CDR3, as DNA: TGTGCCAGCCTTTCACAGGGAGACCAAGAGACCCAGTACTTC.